This T cell receptor (beta chain) was captured in a study of blood T cell repertoires in COVID-19. Study-level background: Samples of COVID-19 (acute and convalescent) were obtained from the United States, Italy and Spain. Nucleic acid was either cDNA or gDNA, and it came from T cells, B-cell-depleted T cells, or PBMCs.

Under the authors' procedure: Amplifying reference gene primers gave estimates of nucleated cell counts. Profiling relied on immunoSEQ multiplex PCR, and the TCRdb table lists in-frame clones only, not all of them. For V, J and clone size, that table is used; D and trimming come from the DNA. Seen here are 150,000 to 200,000 clones, around 81% observed once, and the top ten hold approximately 9.9%. CDR1 is MNHEY, CDR2 SVGAGI, per germline. V lost 6 bases to trimming and J lost 4 bases, with 14 bases between them. The CDR3 is 14 residues long. Sequenced: peripheral blood. The clonotype was recovered from a man aged 55-75 years with active or convalescent COVID-19. This chain uses TRBV6-5 with TRBJ2-3; D might be TRBD2 (5 bases). The CDR3 DNA reads TGTGCCAGCAGGCGCTGGGAGAGTGCAGATACGCAGTATTTT. This translates into CASRRWESADTQYF.